This T cell receptor (beta chain) was identified during a study of T-cell reconstitution after alpha-beta-depleted transplantation in children. V lost 4 bases, J lost 0 bases, and 13 bases lay in between. The CDR3 loop spans 16 amino acids. Per germline, CDR1 LGHDT and CDR2 YNNKEL (reference sequence). Unique molecular identifiers tagged the TCRbeta library. Via MiXCR, TCRdb re-called the PCR reads, giving one row per CDR3 protein. There are approximately 400,000 distinct CDR3 sequences in the sample; about a sixth occur only once, and approximately 29% lies in the top ten. The chain links TRBV3-1 to TRBJ1-3; possible D gene TRBD1, 5 bases. This sequence was found in a boy under two years old who had a stem cell transplant for Wiskott-Aldrich syndrome, so the T cells may come from the graft donor. This specimen was PBMCs, mostly from graft donor cells, taken 360 days after TCRalphabeta/CD19-depleted stem cell transplant. The CDR3: CASSPRGEDSGNTIYF. The DNA of the CDR3 is TGTGCCAGCAGCCCCCGAGGGGAGGACTCTGGAAACACCATATATTTT.